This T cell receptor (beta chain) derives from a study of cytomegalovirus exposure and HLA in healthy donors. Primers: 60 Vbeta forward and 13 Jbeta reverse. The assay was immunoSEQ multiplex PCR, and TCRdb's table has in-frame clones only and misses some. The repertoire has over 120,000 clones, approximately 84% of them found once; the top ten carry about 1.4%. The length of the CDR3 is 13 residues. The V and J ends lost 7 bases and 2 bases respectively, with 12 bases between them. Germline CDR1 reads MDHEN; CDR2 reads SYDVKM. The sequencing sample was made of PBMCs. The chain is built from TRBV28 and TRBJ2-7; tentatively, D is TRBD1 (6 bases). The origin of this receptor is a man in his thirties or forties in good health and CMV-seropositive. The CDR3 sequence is CASIQGSTYEQYF. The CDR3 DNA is TGTGCCAGCATTCAGGGGTCAACCTACGAGCAGTACTTC.